The TCR beta chain described here comes from a study of control samples from healthy donors and cancer patients. The germline CDR1 and CDR2 sequences are SGHNT and YENEEA. Trimming removed 5 bases from V and 3 bases from J, with 10 bases in between. The CDR3 totals 13 residues. Sequencing used immunoSEQ multiplex PCR; TCRdb keeps in-frame clones, though not all of them. The sample yields about 44,000 clones, approximately 70% seen once. This sequence originates from a male donor with melanoma. The chain has TRBV11-3 and TRBJ2-5; D is perhaps TRBD1 (6 bases). Sequencing input: formalin-fixed, paraffin-embedded tissue. Written as DNA, the CDR3 is TGTGCCAGCAGCCAGGGGCAGGAAGAGACCCAGTACTTC. It is translated as CASSQGQEETQYF. The variable domain in full, with the rest retrieved from reference TRBV11-3 and TRBJ2-5, is EAGVVQSPRYKIIEKKQPVAFWCNPISGHNTLYWYLQNLGQGPELLIRYENEEAVDDSQLPKDRFSAERLKGVDSTLKIQPAELGDSAVYLCASSQGQEETQYFGPGTRLLVL.